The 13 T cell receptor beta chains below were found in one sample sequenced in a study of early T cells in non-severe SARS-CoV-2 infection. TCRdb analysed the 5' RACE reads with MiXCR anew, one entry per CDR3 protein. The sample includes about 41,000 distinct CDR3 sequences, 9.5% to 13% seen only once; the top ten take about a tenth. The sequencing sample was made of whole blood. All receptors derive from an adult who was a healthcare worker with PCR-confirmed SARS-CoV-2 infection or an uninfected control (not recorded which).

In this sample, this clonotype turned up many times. The CDR3 sequence: CASSTSPAGDIQYF. CDR3 nucleotide sequence: TGTGCCAGTAGTACTAGCCCAGCGGGGGACATTCAGTACTTC. The genes are TRBV19 and TRBJ2-4, with 8 bases matching TRBD2. The CDR3 length is 14 residues. Germline V gene lookup returns CDR1 LNHDA and CDR2 SQIVND (reference sequence). V lost 4 bases to trimming and J lost 8 bases; unmatched junction nucleotides: 7.

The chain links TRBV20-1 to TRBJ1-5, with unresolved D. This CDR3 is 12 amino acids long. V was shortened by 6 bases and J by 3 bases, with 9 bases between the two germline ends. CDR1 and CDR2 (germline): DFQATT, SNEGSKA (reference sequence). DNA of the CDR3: TGCAGTGCCGCTAAAATCAATCAGCCCCAGCATTTT. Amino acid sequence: CSAAKINQPQHF.

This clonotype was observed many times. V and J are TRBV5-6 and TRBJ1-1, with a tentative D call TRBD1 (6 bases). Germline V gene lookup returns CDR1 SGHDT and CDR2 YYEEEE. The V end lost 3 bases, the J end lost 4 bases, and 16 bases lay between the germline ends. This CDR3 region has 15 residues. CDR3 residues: CASSSLDRTSTEAFF. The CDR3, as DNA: TGTGCCAGCAGCTCCTTAGACAGGACGAGCACTGAAGCTTTCTTT. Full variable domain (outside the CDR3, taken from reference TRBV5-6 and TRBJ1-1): DAGVTQSPTHLIKTRGQQVTLRCSPKSGHDTVSWYQQALGQGPQFIFQYYEEEERQRGNFPDRFSGHQFPNYSSELNVNALLLGDSALYLCASSSLDRTSTEAFFGQGTRLTVV.

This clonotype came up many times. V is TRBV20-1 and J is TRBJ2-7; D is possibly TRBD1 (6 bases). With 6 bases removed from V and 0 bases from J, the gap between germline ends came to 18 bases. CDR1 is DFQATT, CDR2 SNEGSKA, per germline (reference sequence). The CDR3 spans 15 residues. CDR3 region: CSAESGQKSSYEQYF. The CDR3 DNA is TGCAGTGCCGAAAGTGGACAGAAAAGCTCCTACGAGCAGTACTTC.

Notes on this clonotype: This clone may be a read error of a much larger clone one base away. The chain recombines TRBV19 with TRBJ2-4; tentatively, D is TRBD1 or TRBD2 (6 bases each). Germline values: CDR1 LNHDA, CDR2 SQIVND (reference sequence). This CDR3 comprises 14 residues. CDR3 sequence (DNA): TGTGCCACGAACAGGGACTTTACCAAAAACACTCAGTACTTC. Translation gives CATNRDFTKNTQYF.

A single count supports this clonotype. This chain's CDR3 is CASSFGGPQHF. Written as DNA, the CDR3 is TGTGCCAGCAGTTTCGGAGGGCCCCAGCATTTT. The rearrangement joins TRBV12-3 or TRBV12-4 to TRBJ1-5; D unresolved. Trimming stripped 3 bases from V and 9 bases from J, with 6 bases between. This CDR3 has 11 residues.

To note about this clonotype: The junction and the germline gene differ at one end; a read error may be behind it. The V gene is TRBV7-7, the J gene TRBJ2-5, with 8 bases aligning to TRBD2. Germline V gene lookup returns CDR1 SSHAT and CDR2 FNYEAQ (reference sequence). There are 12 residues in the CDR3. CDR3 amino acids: CASSGGGETQYF. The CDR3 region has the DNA TGTGCTAGCAGCGGGGGAGGAGAGACCCAGTACTTC.

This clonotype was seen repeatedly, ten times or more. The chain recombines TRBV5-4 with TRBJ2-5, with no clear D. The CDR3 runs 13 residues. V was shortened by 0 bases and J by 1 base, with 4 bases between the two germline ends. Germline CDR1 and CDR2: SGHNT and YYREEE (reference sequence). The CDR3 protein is CASSLGSQETQYF. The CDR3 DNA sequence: TGTGCCAGCAGCTTGGGCAGCCAAGAGACCCAGTACTTC.

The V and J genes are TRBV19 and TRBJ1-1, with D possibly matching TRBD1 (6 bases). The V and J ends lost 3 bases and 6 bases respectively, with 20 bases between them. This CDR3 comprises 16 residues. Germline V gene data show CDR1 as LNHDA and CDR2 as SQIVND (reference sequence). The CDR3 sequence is CASSMIPGGLVSEAFF. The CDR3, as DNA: TGTGCCAGTAGTATGATACCCGGGGGGCTGGTCTCTGAAGCTTTCTTT.

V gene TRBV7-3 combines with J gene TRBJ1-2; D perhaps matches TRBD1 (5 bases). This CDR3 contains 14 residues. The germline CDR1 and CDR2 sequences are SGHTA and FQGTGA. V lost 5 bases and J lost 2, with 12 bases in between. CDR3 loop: CASSPGDGNYGYTF. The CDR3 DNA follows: TGTGCCAGCAGCCCCGGGGACGGAAACTATGGCTACACCTTC.

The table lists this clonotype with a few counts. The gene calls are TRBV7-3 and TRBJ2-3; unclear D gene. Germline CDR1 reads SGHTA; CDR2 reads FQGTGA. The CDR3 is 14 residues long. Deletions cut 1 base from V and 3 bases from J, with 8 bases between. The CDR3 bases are TGTGCCAGCAGCTTAATGGGCAGGACAGATACGCAGTATTTT. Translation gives CASSLMGRTDTQYF.

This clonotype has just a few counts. This CDR3 is CAWSKTGGVFF. Here the CDR3 DNA reads TGTGCCTGGAGTAAGACAGGTGGGGTTTTCTTT. The chain couples TRBV30 to TRBJ1-1; D perhaps matches TRBD1 (6 bases). V dropped 2 bases and J dropped 13 bases, with 14 bases sitting between them. CDR3 length: 11 residues. CDR1 GTSNPN and CDR2 SVGIG come from the germline V gene (reference sequence).

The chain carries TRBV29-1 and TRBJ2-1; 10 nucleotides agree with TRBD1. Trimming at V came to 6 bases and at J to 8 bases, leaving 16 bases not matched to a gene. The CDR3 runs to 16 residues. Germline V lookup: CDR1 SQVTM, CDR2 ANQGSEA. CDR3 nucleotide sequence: TGCAGCGTAGTGTTTGGGGACAGGGGTCCTAGCGATGAGCAGTTCTTC. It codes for CSVVFGDRGPSDEQFF.